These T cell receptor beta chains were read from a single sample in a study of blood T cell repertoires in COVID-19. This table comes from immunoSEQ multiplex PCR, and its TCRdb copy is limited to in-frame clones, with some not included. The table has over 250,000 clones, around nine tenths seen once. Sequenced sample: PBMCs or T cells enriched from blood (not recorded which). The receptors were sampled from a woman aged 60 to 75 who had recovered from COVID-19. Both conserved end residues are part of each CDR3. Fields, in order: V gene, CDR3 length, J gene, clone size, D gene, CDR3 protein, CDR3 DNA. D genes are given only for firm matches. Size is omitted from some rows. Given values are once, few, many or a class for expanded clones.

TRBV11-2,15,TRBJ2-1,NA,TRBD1,CASSLDPGGAPEQFF,TGTGCCAGCAGCTTAGATCCAGGGGGAGCGCCCGAGCAGTTCTTC
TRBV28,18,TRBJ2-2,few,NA,CASSPWGQSGVSTGELFF,TGTGCCAGCAGCCCCTGGGGGCAATCCGGGGTGAGCACCGGGGAGCTGTTTTTT
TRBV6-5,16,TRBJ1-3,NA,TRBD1,CASSYPRGFSGNTIYF,TGTGCCAGCAGTTACCCCAGGGGGTTCTCTGGAAACACCATATATTTT
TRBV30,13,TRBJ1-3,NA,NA,CAWSPGSGNTIYF,TGTGCCTGGAGTCCAGGCTCTGGAAACACCATATATTTT
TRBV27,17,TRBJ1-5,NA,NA,CASSLSSWTASNQPQHF,TGTGCCAGCAGTTTATCGTCGTGGACAGCTAGCAATCAGCCCCAGCATTTT
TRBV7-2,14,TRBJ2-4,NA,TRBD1,CASSLWTGGNIQYF,TGTGCCAGCAGCTTATGGACAGGGGGGAACATTCAGTACTTC
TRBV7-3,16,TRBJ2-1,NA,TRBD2,CASSLMGGRARNEQFF,TGTGCCAGCAGCTTAATGGGCGGGAGGGCTAGGAATGAGCAGTTCTTC
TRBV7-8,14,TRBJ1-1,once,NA,CASSLDRLNTEAFF,TGTGCCAGCAGCTTAGACAGACTGAACACTGAAGCTTTCTTT
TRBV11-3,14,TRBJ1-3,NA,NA,CASSSVSSGNTIYF,TGTGCCAGCAGCTCCGTTAGCTCTGGAAACACCATATATTTT
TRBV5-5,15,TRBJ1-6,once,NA,CASSPDRHYNSPLHF,TGTGCCAGCAGCCCGGACAGACACTATAATTCACCCCTCCACTTT
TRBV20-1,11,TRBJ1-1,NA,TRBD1,CSARSDRGAFF,TGCAGTGCTAGATCCGACAGGGGAGCTTTCTTT
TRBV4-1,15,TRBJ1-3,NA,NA,CASSQYEPSGNTIYF,TGCGCCAGCAGCCAATATGAGCCCTCTGGAAACACCATATATTTT
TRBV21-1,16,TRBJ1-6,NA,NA,CASSKCNSFFYSPLHF,TGTGCCAGCAGCAAATGTAACTCTTTCTTTTATTCACCCCTCCACTTT
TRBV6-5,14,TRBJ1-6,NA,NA,CASSRDRINSPLHF,TGTGCCAGCAGCCGAGACAGGATTAATTCACCCCTCCACTTT
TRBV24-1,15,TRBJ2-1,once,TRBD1,CATSGTGTVGHEQFF,TGTGCCACCAGTGGAACTGGGACAGTGGGGCATGAGCAGTTCTTC
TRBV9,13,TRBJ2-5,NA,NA,CASSVNRGETQYF,TGTGCCAGCAGCGTAAATCGAGGGGAGACCCAGTACTTC
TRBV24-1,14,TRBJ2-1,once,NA,CATSDLARSNEQFF,TGTGCCACCAGTGATTTAGCTAGATCGAATGAGCAGTTCTTC
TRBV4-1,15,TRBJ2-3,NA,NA,CASSQLLVSTDTQYF,TGCGCCAGCAGCCAATTACTCGTGAGCACAGATACGCAGTATTTT
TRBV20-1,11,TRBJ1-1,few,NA,CSRRNEAEAFF,TGCAGTCGCCGGAATGAGGCTGAAGCTTTCTTT
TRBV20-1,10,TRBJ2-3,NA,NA,CSARQDTQYF,TGCAGTGCTAGACAAGATACGCAGTATTTT
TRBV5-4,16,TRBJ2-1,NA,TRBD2,CASSLGSSGGAYEQFF,TGTGCCAGCAGCTTGGGTAGTAGCGGGGGGGCCTATGAGCAGTTCTTC
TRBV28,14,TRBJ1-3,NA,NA,CASSFPSSGNTIYF,TGTGCCAGCAGTTTCCCGAGCTCTGGAAACACCATATATTTT
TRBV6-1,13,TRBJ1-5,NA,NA,CASSEISRQPQHF,TGTGCCAGCAGTGAAATTTCTCGTCAGCCCCAGCATTTT
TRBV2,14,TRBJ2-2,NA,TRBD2,CASSPSGGTGELFF,TGTGCCAGCAGTCCTAGCGGGGGGACCGGGGAGCTGTTTTTT
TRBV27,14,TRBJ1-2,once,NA,CASSLTGVNYGYTF,TGTGCCAGCAGTTTAACCGGGGTTAACTATGGCTACACCTTC
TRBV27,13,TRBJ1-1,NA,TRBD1,CASSFTGDTEAFF,TGTGCCAGCAGTTTTACAGGGGACACTGAAGCTTTCTTT
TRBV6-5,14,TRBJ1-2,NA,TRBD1,CASSNPGQFYGYTF,TGTGCCAGCAGTAATCCGGGACAGTTTTATGGCTACACCTTC
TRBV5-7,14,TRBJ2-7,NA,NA,CASSLGPKTYEQYF,TGTGCCAGCAGCTTGGGGCCCAAAACCTACGAGCAGTACTTC
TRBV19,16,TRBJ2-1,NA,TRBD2,CASSIRLAGGPYEQFF,TGTGCCAGTAGTATCCGACTAGCGGGAGGGCCTTATGAGCAGTTCTTC
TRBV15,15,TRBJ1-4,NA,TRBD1,CATSRDQGTDEKLFF,TGTGCCACCAGCAGAGATCAGGGGACAGATGAAAAACTGTTTTTT
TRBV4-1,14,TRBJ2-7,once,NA,CASSQEGVVGEQYF,TGCGCCAGCAGCCAAGAAGGGGTGGTGGGCGAGCAGTACTTC
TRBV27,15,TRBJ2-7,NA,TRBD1,CASSRRTGSSYEQYF,TGTGCCAGCAGCCGACGGACAGGGAGCTCCTACGAGCAGTACTTC